This entry lists 6 T cell receptor beta chains sequenced from one sample in a study of OX40 agonist ivuxolimab in advanced cancers. Libraries were prepared by immunoSEQ multiplex PCR; TCRdb keeps only in-frame clonotypes and omits some of them. The table records tens of thousands of clones, around 86% of them present only once. The sample in question was CD4+ or CD8+ T cells sorted from blood, obtained in a trial of the OX40 agonist ivuxolimab. The origin of the receptors is an adult with an advanced solid tumor such as melanoma, head and neck, liver or kidney cancer.

Only one count was recorded for this clone. This chain connects TRBV5-1 to TRBJ1-4; 8 bases line up with TRBD1. Germline loops: CDR1 SGHRS, CDR2 YFSETQ. Trimming at V came to 0 bases and at J to 7 bases, leaving 8 bases not matched to a gene. The CDR3 extends over 16 amino acids. CDR3 nucleotide sequence: TGCGCCAGCAGCTTGGTCCCGACAGGGGATGGTGAAAAACTGTTTTTT. It is translated as CASSLVPTGDGEKLFF.

On this clone: The germline gene is not matched at one end of the junction; a read error may be the cause. The chain employs TRBV7-7 and TRBJ1-2, with D perhaps TRBD1 (5 bases). This CDR3 is built from 12 residues. Germline-derived CDR1 and CDR2 are SSHAT and FNYEAQ (reference sequence). The DNA of the CDR3 is TGTGCTAGCAGCCCGTTCAGGGAGGGCTACACCTTC. Amino acids: CASSPFREGYTF.

The count of this clone is one. The J gene is TRBJ2-1, the V gene TRBV7-2; D possibly corresponds to TRBD2 (6 bases). This CDR3 is 16 amino acids long. Trimming shortened V by 2 bases and J by 0 bases, and 11 bases separated the two germline ends. Looked up from germline, CDR1 is SGHTA and CDR2 is FQGNSA. As DNA, the CDR3 is TGTGCCAGCAGCTTAACGGGGGACTCCTCCTACAATGAGCAGTTCTTC. Translated, it gives CASSLTGDSSYNEQFF.

The rearrangement joins TRBV10-2 to TRBJ2-1; TRBD2 aligns across 13 bases. V gave up 6 bases and J gave up 9 bases; unmatched junction bases: 5. Germline V gene lookup returns CDR1 WSHSY and CDR2 SAAADI. This CDR3 is built from 14 residues. The DNA of the CDR3 is TGCGCCAGCAGATTAGGACTAGCGGGGGTTGAGCAGTTCTTC. Protein sequence: CASRLGLAGVEQFF.

This CDR3 is CASSYQSGMSNTEAFF. In DNA, the CDR3 is TGTGCCAGCAGTTATCAATCGGGGATGTCGAACACTGAAGCTTTCTTT. V and J are TRBV6-5 and TRBJ1-1; no definite D call. The V and J ends lost 3 bases and 1 base respectively, with 15 bases between them. This CDR3 is 16 amino acids long. The V gene's germline CDR1 is MNHEY and CDR2 SVGAGI.

The V and J genes are TRBV10-2 and TRBJ2-7; D may match TRBD1 or TRBD2 (7 bases each). The germline V gene has CDR1 WSHSY and CDR2 SAAADI. V dropped 6 bases and J dropped 5 bases, with 17 bases sitting between them. The CDR3 consists of 14 residues. The DNA of the CDR3 is TGCGCCAGCAGCCCGGGGAGGGGGCCGGACGAGCAGTACTTC. It translates to CASSPGRGPDEQYF.